The 10 T cell receptor beta chains presented below share a single source sample, sequenced in a study of T cell clonality in common variable immunodeficiency. General observations from the study: Fewer deletions and N-nucleotide insertions were reportedly seen in common variable immunodeficiency TCR beta sequences.

The table came from immunoSEQ multiplex PCR; TCRdb's copy has only in-frame clones and leaves some out. In total the sample includes roughly 7,000 clones, none of them seen once. No antigens are known for them. Sequenced: peripheral blood mononuclear cells. The receptors stem from a human donor with common variable immunodeficiency.

Comment on this clone: The read ends 3 residues early relative to the CDR3; the germline J gene fills the gap. The rearrangement uses TRBV18 and TRBJ2-2; the D call may be TRBD1 or TRBD2 (6 bases each). There are 16 residues in the CDR3. Germline assignment: CDR1 KGHSH and CDR2 LQKENI. V lost 1 base, J lost 1 base, and 10 bases lay in between. CDR3 bases read: TGTGCCAGCTCACCACGAGGAGGGGGGAACACCGGGGAG. Translated: CASSPRGGGNTGE. The full CDR3 reads CASSPRGGGNTGELFF.

This clone has a handful of counts. The read ends 3 residues before the CDR3 terminus; that terminus is restored from the germline J gene. This chain connects TRBV2 to TRBJ2-7; weak D call: TRBD1 (5 bases). CDR1 and CDR2 (germline): SNHLY, FYNNEI. Trimming took 5 bases from V and 0 from J, leaving 14 bases between them. CDR3 length equals 15 residues. The CDR3 protein is CASSPGHWNSYEQYF. Incomplete CDR3 DNA: TGTGCCAGCAGTCCAGGGCACTGGAACTCCTACGAG.

Of note for this clone: Read data end 3 residues before the CDR3 end; the end is taken from the germline J gene. The V gene is TRBV20-1, the J gene TRBJ2-7, with TRBD2 as a possible D gene (7 bases). The CDR3 is made up of 16 amino acids. Germline-derived CDR1 and CDR2 are DFQATT and SNEGSKA (reference sequence). V was pared by 3 bases and J by 2 bases, with 20 bases between. This CDR3 is CSASHWLAGATYEQYF. The part of the CDR3 DNA that was read is TGCAGTGCTAGCCATTGGCTTGCGGGGGCGACCTACGAG.

In the case of this clone: The read ends 3 residues early relative to the CDR3; the germline J gene fills the gap. The chain recombines TRBV19 with TRBJ1-5; D not resolved. Trimming cost V 5 bases and J 0 bases, with 8 bases left between them. Germline CDR1 LNHDA, CDR2 SQIVND (reference sequence). The CDR3 totals 14 residues. CDR3 DNA, as far as it was read: TGTGCCAGTAGTCCTCGGGGTAGCAATCAGCCC. Its translation is CASSPRGSNQP. In full, the CDR3 is CASSPRGSNQPQHF.

On this clone: The CDR3 goes on 3 residues after the read ends, and that part is filled in from the germline J gene. This chain links TRBV23-1 with TRBJ1-5; D is unclear. TRBV23-1 is sorted into the ORF group, with uncertain function. The CDR3 has 14 residues. Deletions cut 2 bases from V and 7 bases from J, with 12 bases between. Partial CDR3 DNA: TGCGCCAGCAGTCAACGAGGGTTATACCAGCCC. Its translation: CASSQRGLYQP. The complete CDR3 protein is CASSQRGLYQPQHF.

In its sample, this clone was seen a few times. Coverage ceases 3 residues before the CDR3 finishes, and the germline J gene fills in the end. The V call is TRBV18, the J call TRBJ1-2, with D perhaps TRBD1 (6 bases). V was trimmed by 3 bases and J by 5 bases, leaving 13 bases between them. This CDR3 is built from 14 residues. Germline V gene lookup returns CDR1 KGHSH and CDR2 LQKENI. The CDR3 loop is CASSPTTGRYGYTF. The CDR3 DNA, read in part, is TGTGCCAGCTCACCCACCACAGGGAGGTATGGC.

Worth noting for this clone: The sequenced fragment ends 3 residues before the CDR3 boundary, so the rest is inferred from the germline J gene. This chain links TRBV18 with TRBJ2-5; a weak D match, TRBD2 (6 bases). CDR1 and CDR2 from the germline V gene are KGHSH and LQKENI. The CDR3 covers 13 residues. V lost 6 bases and J 0 bases, leaving 8 bases between the germline ends. The CDR3 loop reads CASSGDYQETQYF. The CDR3 DNA, read in part, is TGTGCCAGCTCCGGGGACTACCAAGAGACC.

This clone came up a few times. The read halts 3 residues ahead of the CDR3 end, with the missing end drawn from the germline J gene. The J gene is TRBJ2-7, the V gene TRBV6-1, with 9 bases fitting TRBD2. The V segment lost 2 bases and the J segment 2 bases; nucleotides outside the gene matches: 10. Germline V CDR1 and CDR2: MNHNS, SASEGT. This CDR3 comprises 17 residues. The CDR3 DNA, read in part, is TGTGCCAGCAGTGAAATTATTCGGGCTAGCGGGACCTACGAG. This sequence encodes CASSEIIRASGTYE. The whole CDR3 protein is CASSEIIRASGTYEQYF.

For this clone: Read data end 3 residues before the CDR3 end; the end is taken from the germline J gene. The chain joins TRBV18 to TRBJ2-1; 8 bases are shared with TRBD2. The CDR3 has 17 residues. Germline loops: CDR1 KGHSH, CDR2 LQKENI. V dropped 3 bases and J dropped 8; count of bases not matched to a gene: 15. The sequenced CDR3 bases are TGTGCCAGCTCACCCCGAGTTGGCGGGGGGACTTGGGATGAG. Amino acids: CASSPRVGGGTWDE. The entire CDR3 is CASSPRVGGGTWDEQFF.

On this clone: Read coverage stops 3 residues before the CDR3 terminus; the germline J gene supplies the remainder. The chain carries TRBV2 and TRBJ2-3; D call uncertain. This CDR3 spans 14 amino acids. Germline-derived CDR1 and CDR2 are SNHLY and FYNNEI. Trimming pared 4 bases from V and 3 bases from J, leaving 11 bases between. Partial CDR3 DNA: TGTGCCAGCAGTGCAGATTCATGGACAGATACG. Amino acid sequence: CASSADSWTDT. Given in full, the CDR3 is CASSADSWTDTQYF.